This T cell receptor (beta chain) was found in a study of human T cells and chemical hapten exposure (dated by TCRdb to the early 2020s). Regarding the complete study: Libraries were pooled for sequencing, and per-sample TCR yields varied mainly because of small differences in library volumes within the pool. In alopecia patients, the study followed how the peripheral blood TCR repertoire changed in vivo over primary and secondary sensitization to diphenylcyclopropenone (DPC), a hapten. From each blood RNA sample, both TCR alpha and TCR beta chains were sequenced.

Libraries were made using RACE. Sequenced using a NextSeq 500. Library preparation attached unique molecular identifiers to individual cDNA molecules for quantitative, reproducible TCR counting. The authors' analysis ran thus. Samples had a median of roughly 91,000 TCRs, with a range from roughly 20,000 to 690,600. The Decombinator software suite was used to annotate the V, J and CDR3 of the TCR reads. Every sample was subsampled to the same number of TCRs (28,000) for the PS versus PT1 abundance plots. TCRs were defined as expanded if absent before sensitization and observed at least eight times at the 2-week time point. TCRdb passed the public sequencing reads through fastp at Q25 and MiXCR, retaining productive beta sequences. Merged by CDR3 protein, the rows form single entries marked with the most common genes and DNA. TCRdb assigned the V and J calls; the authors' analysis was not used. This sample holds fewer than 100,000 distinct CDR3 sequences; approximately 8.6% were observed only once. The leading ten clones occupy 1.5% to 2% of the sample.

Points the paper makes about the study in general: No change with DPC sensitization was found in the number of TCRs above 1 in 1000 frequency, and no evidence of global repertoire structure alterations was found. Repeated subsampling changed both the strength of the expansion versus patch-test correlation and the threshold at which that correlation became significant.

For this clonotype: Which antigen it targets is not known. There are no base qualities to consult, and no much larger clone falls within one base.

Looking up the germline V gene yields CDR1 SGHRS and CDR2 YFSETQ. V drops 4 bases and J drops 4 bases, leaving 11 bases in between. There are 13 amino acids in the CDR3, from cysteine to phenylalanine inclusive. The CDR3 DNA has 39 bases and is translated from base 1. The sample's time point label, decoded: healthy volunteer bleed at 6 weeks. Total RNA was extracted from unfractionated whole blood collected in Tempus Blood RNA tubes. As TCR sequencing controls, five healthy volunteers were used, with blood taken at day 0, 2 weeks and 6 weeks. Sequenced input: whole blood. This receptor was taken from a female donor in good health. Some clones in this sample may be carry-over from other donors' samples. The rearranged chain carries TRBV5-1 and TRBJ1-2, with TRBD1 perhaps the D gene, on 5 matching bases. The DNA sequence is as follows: TGCGCCAGCAGCCGCGAGAGGGGCTATGGCTACACCTTC. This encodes CASSRERGYGYTF.